The rows below give T cell receptor beta chains drawn from one sample of a study of response to subunit inactivated influenza vaccine. TCRdb re-called the RT-PCR reads with MiXCR, one entry per CDR3 protein. Among approximately 530,000 distinct CDR3 sequences listed, less than 7.5% were seen once. The sequenced sample was PBMCs from blood, obtained around 2 years after vaccination. These receptor sequences come from a man aged 50-75 years who received an inactivated influenza vaccine. Each CDR3 is given with its conserved first and last residue. The D gene is left open where the match is weak. Not every row has a clone size; where given, it reads once, few, many or a size class.

many | NA | TRBJ2-7 | TRBV5-1 | 11 | TGCGCCAGCAGCTTGGGACAGAGGTATTTTTTC | CASSLGQRYFF
NA | TRBD2 | TRBJ2-1 | TRBV9 | 15 | TGTGCCAGCAGCGAAGCGGGACCCGCCTACAATGAGCAGTTCTTC | CASSEAGPAYNEQFF
many | NA | TRBJ1-6 | TRBV12-3/TRBV12-4 | 12 | TGTGCCAGCAGCCGGACCAGGCCACCCCTCCACTTT | CASSRTRPPLHF
many | NA | TRBJ1-1 | TRBV6-1 | 14 | TGTGCCAGCAGAGCGGACGGTACGAACACTGAAGCTTTCTTT | CASRADGTNTEAFF
many | TRBD1 | TRBJ1-2 | TRBV10-3 | 14 | TGTGCCATCAGTCTTGACAGGGGGACTGATGGCTACACCTTC | CAISLDRGTDGYTF
NA | TRBD2 | TRBJ2-4 | TRBV12-3/TRBV12-4 | 17 | TGTGCCAGCAGTTTCGGTCTCGCGGGAGTAGCCAAAAACATTCAGTACTTC | CASSFGLAGVAKNIQYF
NA | NA | TRBJ2-1 | TRBV7-6 | 16 | TGTGCCAGCAGCTTAGTAAGGGGGGACTCCTACAATGAGCAGTTCTTC | CASSLVRGDSYNEQFF
many | TRBD1 | TRBJ2-5 | TRBV20-1 | 15 | TGCAGTGCTAGAGACGGACAGGGGGCTGTGGAGACCCAGTACTTC | CSARDGQGAVETQYF
few | TRBD2 | TRBJ2-1 | TRBV6-2/TRBV6-3 | 16 | TGTGCCAGCAGTCTCTCCTTAGCGGGAGAATCGAATGAGCAGTTCTTC | CASSLSLAGESNEQFF
few | NA | TRBJ2-6 | TRBV11-2 | 18 | TGTGCCAGCAGCCTACCTCGGAATCGACTACGAGTGGCCAACGTCCTGACTTTC | CASSLPRNRLRVANVLTF
many | NA | TRBJ1-1 | TRBV6-1 | 13 | TGTGCCAGCACGAGCCCGGGAAGCACTGAAGCTTTCTTT | CASTSPGSTEAFF
few | NA | TRBJ2-2 | TRBV5-1 | 15 | TGCGCCAGCAGGGGGAATCCGACGAACACCGGGGAGCTGTTTTTT | CASRGNPTNTGELFF
many | NA | TRBJ2-4 | TRBV7-2 | 15 | TGTGCCAGCAGCTTAGCGCCAGGGGCTAAAAACATTCAGTACTTC | CASSLAPGAKNIQYF
few | TRBD2 | TRBJ2-3 | TRBV7-2 | 17 | TGTGCCACCTCCCTAACGAGAGCGGGGGGCCGCACAGATACGCAGTATTTT | CATSLTRAGGRTDTQYF
few | NA | TRBJ2-7 | TRBV6-5 | 18 | TGTGCCAGCAGTTACTCGTGGCAGGTGGGGGCTTTCGAATACGAGCAGTACTTC | CASSYSWQVGAFEYEQYF
NA | TRBD2 | TRBJ2-3 | TRBV2 | 15 | TGTGCCAGCAGACTAGCGGGGGGGCATCCAGATACGCAGTATTTT | CASRLAGGHPDTQYF
few | TRBD2 | TRBJ2-1 | TRBV4-1 | 22 | TGCGCCAGCAGCCAAGAATTTTATGGGCTCACTTCTAGCGGGAGGGCGCGGAATGAGCAGTTCTTC | CASSQEFYGLTSSGRARNEQFF
few | TRBD2 | TRBJ2-7 | TRBV4-2 | 14 | TGTGCCAGCAGACGACTAGCGGGAGAATACGAGCAGTACTTC | CASRRLAGEYEQYF
NA | NA | TRBJ2-3 | TRBV7-2 | 14 | TGTGCCAGCAGCTTTAAGGGCCTTGGGAGCACGCAGTATTTT | CASSFKGLGSTQYF
NA | TRBD1 | TRBJ2-3 | TRBV4-3 | 15 | TGCGCCAGCAGCCGCCAGGGGGCTCGTTCCCATACGCAGTATTTT | CASSRQGARSHTQYF
few | TRBD1 | TRBJ2-2 | TRBV9 | 16 | TGTGCCAGCAGCGCCTGGGACAGGGGGTACACCGGGGAGCTGTTTTTT | CASSAWDRGYTGELFF
many | TRBD1 | TRBJ2-1 | TRBV27 | 14 | TGTGCCAGCAGTTTAAAGGGACAGTTCAATGAGCAGTTCTTC | CASSLKGQFNEQFF
NA | NA | TRBJ1-1 | TRBV19 | 11 | TGTGCCAGAAGCCTAAACACTGAAGCTTTCTTT | CARSLNTEAFF
many | TRBD1 | TRBJ2-2 | TRBV11-2 | 17 | TGTGCCAGCAGCTTAGACAGGGACAGGGCGAACACCGGGGAGCTGTTTTTT | CASSLDRDRANTGELFF
few | NA | TRBJ2-4 | TRBV7-2 | 14 | TGTGCCAGCAGCCCCGGGACCCCGAAAAACATTCAGTACTTC | CASSPGTPKNIQYF
many | TRBD2 | TRBJ2-3 | TRBV5-6 | 18 | TGTGCCACCACGACAGGGTTGGGTAGCGGGAGAGGGCCAGATACGCAGTATTTT | CATTTGLGSGRGPDTQYF
NA | NA | TRBJ1-1 | TRBV9 | 14 | TGTGCCAGCAGCGTACAGGGGACGAACACTGAAGCTTTCTTT | CASSVQGTNTEAFF
few | TRBD2 | TRBJ2-3 | TRBV20-1 | 15 | TGCAGTGCTGATGGACTAGCGGGGTTCCCAGATACGCAGTATTTT | CSADGLAGFPDTQYF
many | NA | TRBJ1-2 | TRBV12-3/TRBV12-4 | 11 | TGTGCCAGCAGCGGGACAATTGGCTACACCTTC | CASSGTIGYTF
many | NA | TRBJ1-2 | TRBV6-5 | 11 | TGTGCCAGCGGTGACTTCTATGGCTACACCTTC | CASGDFYGYTF
NA | TRBD1 | TRBJ2-3 | TRBV5-1 | 14 | TGCGCCAGCAGATATGGACAGGGCTCAGATACGCAGTATTTT | CASRYGQGSDTQYF
few | NA | TRBJ2-3 | TRBV29-1 | 14 | TGCAGCGTTGAAACGGGAGCGCCCGGGGATACGCAGTATTTT | CSVETGAPGDTQYF